The sample holds many counts of the clone carrying this T cell receptor (beta chain). Its antigen is not identified. The data derive from a study of response to subunit inactivated influenza vaccine. Broader study findings: Each seasonal flu vaccination may recruit only limited new T cells, authors suggested.

Trimming removed 7 bases at V and 5 bases at J, with 12 bases between. This CDR3 comprises 13 residues. CDR1 and CDR2 (germline): MNHEY, SVGEGT. One entry per CDR3 protein results from TCRdb running MiXCR on the RT-PCR reads. The table has 550,000 to 600,000 distinct CDR3 sequences, 12% seen once. This rearrangement joins TRBV6-2 or TRBV6-3 to TRBJ2-1; D remains unclear. This sample comprised PBMCs from blood, obtained on the day of vaccination. This receptor was taken from a middle-aged man who received an inactivated influenza vaccine. The CDR3 region has the DNA TGTGCCAGCATCGGGCCGCCAGACAATGAGCAGTTCTTC. As protein: CASIGPPDNEQFF.